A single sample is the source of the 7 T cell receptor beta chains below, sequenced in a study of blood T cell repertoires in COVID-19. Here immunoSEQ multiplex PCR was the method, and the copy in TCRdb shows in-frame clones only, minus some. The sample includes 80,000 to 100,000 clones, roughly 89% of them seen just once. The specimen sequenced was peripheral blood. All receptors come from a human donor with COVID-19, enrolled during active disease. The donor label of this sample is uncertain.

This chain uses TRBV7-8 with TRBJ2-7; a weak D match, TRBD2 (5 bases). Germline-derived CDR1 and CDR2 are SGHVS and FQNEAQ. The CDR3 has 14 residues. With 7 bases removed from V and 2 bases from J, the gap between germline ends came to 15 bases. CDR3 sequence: CASIKGRETYEQYF. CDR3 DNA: TGTGCCAGCATCAAAGGACGGGAAACCTACGAGCAGTACTTC. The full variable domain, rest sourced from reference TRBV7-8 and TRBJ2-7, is GAGVSQSPRYKVAKRGQDVALRCDPISGHVSLFWYQQALGQGPEFLTYFQNEAQLDKSGLPSDRFFAERPEGSVSTLKIQRTQQEDSAVYLCASIKGRETYEQYFGPGTRLTVT.

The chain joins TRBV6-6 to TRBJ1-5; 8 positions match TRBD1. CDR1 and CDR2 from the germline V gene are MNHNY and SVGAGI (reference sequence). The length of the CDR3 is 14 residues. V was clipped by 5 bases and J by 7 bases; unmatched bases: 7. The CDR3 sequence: CASSNGQGGQPQHF. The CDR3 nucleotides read TGTGCCAGCAGTAACGGACAGGGCGGCCAGCCCCAGCATTTT.

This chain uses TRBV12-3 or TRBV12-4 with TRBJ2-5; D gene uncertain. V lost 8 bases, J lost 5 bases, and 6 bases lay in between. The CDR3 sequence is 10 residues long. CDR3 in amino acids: CASGLETQYF. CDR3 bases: TGTGCCAGCGGCCTCGAGACCCAGTACTTC.

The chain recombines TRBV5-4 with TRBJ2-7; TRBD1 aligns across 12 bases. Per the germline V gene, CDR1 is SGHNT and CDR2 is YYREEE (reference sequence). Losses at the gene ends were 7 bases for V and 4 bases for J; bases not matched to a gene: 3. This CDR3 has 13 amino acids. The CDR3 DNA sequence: TGTGCCAGCGGGACAGGGGGCAGGTACGAGCAGTACTTC. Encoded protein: CASGTGGRYEQYF.

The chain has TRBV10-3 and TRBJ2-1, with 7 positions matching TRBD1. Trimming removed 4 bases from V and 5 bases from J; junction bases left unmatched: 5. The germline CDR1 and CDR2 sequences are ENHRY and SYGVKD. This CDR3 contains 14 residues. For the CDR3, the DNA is TGTGCCATCAGTGTGACACAGGGGAACAATGAGCAGTTCTTC. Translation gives CAISVTQGNNEQFF.

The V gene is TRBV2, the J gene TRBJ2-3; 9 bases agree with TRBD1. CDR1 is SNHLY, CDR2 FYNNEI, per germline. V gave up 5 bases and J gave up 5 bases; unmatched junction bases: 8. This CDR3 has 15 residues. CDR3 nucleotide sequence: TGTGCCAGCAGTTTGGACAGGGGCGAGGGAGATACGCAGTATTTT. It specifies CASSLDRGEGDTQYF. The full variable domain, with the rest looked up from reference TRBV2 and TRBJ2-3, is EPEVTQTPSHQVTQMGQEVILRCVPISNHLYFYWYRQILGQKVEFLVSFYNNEISEKSEIFDDQFSVERPDGSNFTLKIRSTKLEDSAMYFCASSLDRGEGDTQYFGPGTRLTVL.

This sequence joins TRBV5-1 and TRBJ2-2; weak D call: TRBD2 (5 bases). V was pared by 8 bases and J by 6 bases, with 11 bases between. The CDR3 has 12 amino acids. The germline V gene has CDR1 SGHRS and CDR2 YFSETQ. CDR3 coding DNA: TGCGCCAGGCCCGTGGGAGCCGGGGAGCTGTTTTTT. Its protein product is CARPVGAGELFF.